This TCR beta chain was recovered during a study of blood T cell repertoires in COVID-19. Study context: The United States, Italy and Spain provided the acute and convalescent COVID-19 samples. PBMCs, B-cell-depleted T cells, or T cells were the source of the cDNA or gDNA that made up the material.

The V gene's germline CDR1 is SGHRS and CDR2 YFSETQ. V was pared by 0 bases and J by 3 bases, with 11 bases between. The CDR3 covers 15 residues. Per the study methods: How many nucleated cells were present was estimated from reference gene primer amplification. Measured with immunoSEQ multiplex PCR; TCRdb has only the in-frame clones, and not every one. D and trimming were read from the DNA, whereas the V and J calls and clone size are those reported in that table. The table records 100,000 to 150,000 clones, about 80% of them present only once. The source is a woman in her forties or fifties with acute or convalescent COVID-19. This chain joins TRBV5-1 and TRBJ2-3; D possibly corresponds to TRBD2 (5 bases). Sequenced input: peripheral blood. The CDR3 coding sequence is TGCGCCAGCAGCTTGGATTGGGAGCGGACAGATACGCAGTATTTT. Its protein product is CASSLDWERTDTQYF.